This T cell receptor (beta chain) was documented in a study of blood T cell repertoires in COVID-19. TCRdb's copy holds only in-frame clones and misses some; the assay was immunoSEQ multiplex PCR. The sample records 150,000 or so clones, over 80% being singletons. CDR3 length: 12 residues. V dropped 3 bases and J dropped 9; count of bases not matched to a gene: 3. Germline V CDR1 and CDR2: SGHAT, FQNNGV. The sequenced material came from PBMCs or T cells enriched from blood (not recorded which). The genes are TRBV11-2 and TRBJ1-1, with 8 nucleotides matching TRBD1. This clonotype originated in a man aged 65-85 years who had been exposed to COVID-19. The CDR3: CASSLGTGQAFF. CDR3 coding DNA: TGTGCCAGCAGCTTGGGGACAGGTCAAGCTTTCTTT. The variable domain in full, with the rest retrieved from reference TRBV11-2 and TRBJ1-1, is EAGVAQSPRYKIIEKRQSVAFWCNPISGHATLYWYQQILGQGPKLLIQFQNNGVVDDSQLPKDRFSAERLKGVDSTLKIQPAKLEDSAVYLCASSLGTGQAFFGQGTRLTVV.